Included here is one T cell receptor (beta chain) sequence, with context. Its antigen is not identified. These data are taken from a study of long-term antiretroviral therapy in people with HIV. General study points: Versus controls, repertoires in people with HIV had narrower CDR3 length ranges. On ART adherence, viral resistance or therapy changes, no data were available. Samples were collected from about 2003 to 2018 under possibly less effective ART regimens.

At survey level, the immunoSEQ assay was run in its v3.0 version. Sequenced by immunoSEQ multiplex PCR; TCRdb stores in-frame clones only, minus some. The sample records thousands of clones, over 75% being singletons. This CDR3 region has 15 residues. Looked up from germline, CDR1 is LNHDA and CDR2 is SQIVND (reference sequence). Trimming stripped 5 bases from V and 3 bases from J, with 16 bases between. The chain links TRBV19 to TRBJ1-2; no definite D call. The receptor comes from a man aged 35 to 55 with HIV. The sequences come from unsorted PBMCs, collected 0.5 years before starting antiretroviral therapy. This CDR3 reads CASSRSAGLDYGYTF. For the CDR3, the DNA is TGTGCCAGTAGTCGTTCGGCGGGTCTAGACTATGGCTACACCTTC.